Below are 20 T cell receptor beta chains sequenced from a single sample in a study of early T cells in non-severe SARS-CoV-2 infection. TCRdb itself ran the 5' RACE reads through MiXCR, one entry per CDR3 protein. The sample carries around 55,000 distinct CDR3 sequences, about 7.1% recorded once. The material sequenced was whole blood, taken at baseline. These receptors were collected from an adult who was a healthcare worker with PCR-confirmed SARS-CoV-2 infection or an uninfected control (not recorded which).

The chain has TRBV27 and TRBJ1-2; maybe TRBD1 (5 bases). Trimming cost V 5 bases and J 4 bases, with 14 bases left between them. Germline V gene lookup returns CDR1 MNHEY and CDR2 SMNVEV (reference sequence). The CDR3 contains 14 residues. This CDR3 reads CASSPTATTYGYTF. The CDR3 bases are TGTGCCAGCAGTCCGACAGCGACTACCTATGGCTACACCTTC.

This clonotype was seen only a few times. The DNA of the CDR3 is TGTGCCCCCCGCGGCCCTAACTATGGCTACACCTTC. Protein: CAPRGPNYGYTF. The chain carries TRBV30 and TRBJ1-2; D call uncertain. Trimming pared 8 bases from V and 0 bases from J, leaving 10 bases between. The germline gives CDR1 GTSNPN, CDR2 SVGIG (reference sequence). This CDR3 spans 12 amino acids.

The J gene is TRBJ2-3, the V gene TRBV30; possible D gene TRBD1, 5 bases. This CDR3 comprises 12 residues. Germline CDR1 reads GTSNPN; CDR2 reads SVGIG (reference sequence). V was cut by 3 bases and J by 10 bases, with 14 bases left in between. The CDR3 nucleotides are TGTGCCTGGAGGGAATCAGGGTGGGCGCAGTATTTT. Residues: CAWRESGWAQYF.

This clonotype was picked up many times. V and J are TRBV7-6 and TRBJ2-7; D remains ambiguous. The CDR3 length is 11 residues. V gave up 5 bases and J gave up 0 bases, with 2 bases separating them. In germline, CDR1 is SGHVS, CDR2 FNYEAQ. The CDR3 is CASSDSYEQYF. CDR3 sequence (DNA): TGTGCCAGCAGCGACTCCTACGAGCAGTACTTC.

There are many counts of this clonotype. This sequence joins TRBV30 and TRBJ2-1, with 8 nucleotides matching TRBD2. J lost 8 bases, V lost 8 bases, and 11 bases had no gene match. The CDR3 is 13 residues long. Germline V gene sequence: CDR1 GTSNPN, CDR2 SVGIG (reference sequence). The chain's CDR3 is CARAGGPLDEQFF. In DNA, the CDR3 is TGTGCCAGGGCGGGGGGCCCATTGGATGAGCAGTTCTTC.

This clonotype was observed a few times. This chain links TRBV6-2 or TRBV6-3 with TRBJ2-2; a weak D match, TRBD2 (7 bases). The ends were cut back, 0 bases at V and 7 bases at J, with 15 bases in the middle. The germline CDR1 and CDR2 sequences are MNHEY and SVGEGT. This CDR3 spans 16 amino acids. CDR3 residues: CASSYSPAGADGELFF. As DNA, the CDR3 is TGTGCCAGCAGTTACTCGCCCGCGGGGGCCGACGGGGAGCTGTTTTTT.

This clonotype has just a few counts. The gene calls are TRBV2 and TRBJ2-7; 7 bases are a match to TRBD2. This CDR3 has 14 residues. Trimming at V came to 3 bases and at J to 2 bases, leaving 4 bases not matched to a gene. Germline V gene data show CDR1 as SNHLY and CDR2 as FYNNEI. CDR3 sequence reads: CASSESGVPYEQYF. As DNA, the CDR3 is TGTGCCAGCAGTGAGAGCGGGGTCCCCTACGAGCAGTACTTC.

The sample holds a few counts of this clonotype. This chain connects TRBV10-3 to TRBJ2-7; TRBD1 aligns across 9 bases. Germline CDR1 is ENHRY and CDR2 is SYGVKD. The CDR3 contains 14 residues. J was trimmed by 6 bases and V by 6 bases; bases with no gene match: 9. CDR3 loop: CAISEGQGMGEQYF. The DNA for the CDR3 is TGTGCCATCAGCGAGGGACAGGGAATGGGCGAGCAGTACTTC.

This clonotype was seen many times. V is TRBV3-1 and J is TRBJ2-3; no definite D call. Trimming stripped 3 bases from V and 0 bases from J, with 10 bases between. The CDR3 extends over 15 amino acids. Germline CDR1 is LGHDT and CDR2 is YNNKEL (reference sequence). The CDR3 spells CASSQDTTSTDTQYF. CDR3 nucleotide sequence: TGTGCCAGCAGCCAGGATACGACTAGCACAGATACGCAGTATTTT.

This clonotype has just a few counts. The chain has TRBV9 and TRBJ2-3; 8 bases are shared with TRBD1. V lost 0 bases, J lost 1 base, and 1 base stayed unmatched. CDR1 is SGDLS, CDR2 YYNGEE, per germline. This CDR3 region has 15 residues. The DNA for the CDR3 is TGTGCCAGCAGCGTAGCAGGGGGCCGCACAGATACGCAGTATTTT. It yields the protein CASSVAGGRTDTQYF.

This clonotype was recorded a few times. The chain uses TRBV15 and TRBJ2-7; TRBD2 matches 7 bases. The CDR3 extends over 15 amino acids. The trim removed 0 bases at V and 6 bases at J, leaving 8 bases unmatched. The germline V gene encodes CDR1 LNHNV and CDR2 YYDKDF (reference sequence). As DNA, the CDR3 is TGTGCCACCAGCAGAGACCGGGTGGGGGGGTCCGAGCAGTACTTC. Protein: CATSRDRVGGSEQYF.

This clonotype was recorded many times. The rearrangement uses TRBV28 and TRBJ1-4; possibly TRBD1 for D (6 bases). The CDR3 length is 15 residues. Per germline, CDR1 MDHEN and CDR2 SYDVKM. V lost 2 bases and J 3 bases, leaving 10 bases between the germline ends. CDR3 sequence (DNA): TGTGCCAGCAGTTTACTACAGGGATCTAATGAAAAACTGTTTTTT. Its protein is CASSLLQGSNEKLFF.

This clonotype showed up just a few times. The chain has TRBV6-6 and TRBJ2-2, with 8 bases that match TRBD2. Looked up from germline, CDR1 is MNHNY and CDR2 is SVGAGI (reference sequence). The CDR3 contains 17 residues. Trimming cost V 2 bases and J 2 bases; bases outside gene matches: 7. Written as DNA, the CDR3 is TGTGCCAGCAGTTACCTACCAGCGGGGGTTAACACCGGGGAGCTGTTTTTT. This gives the protein CASSYLPAGVNTGELFF.

This clonotype was observed many times. This sequence joins TRBV10-1 and TRBJ2-2; 9 bases line up with TRBD1. This CDR3 has 14 residues. CDR1 and CDR2 (germline): WNHNN, SYGVQD (reference sequence). V gave up 6 bases and J gave up 7 bases; unmatched junction bases: 6. The CDR3 spells CASRQGASSGELFF. CDR3 in DNA: TGCGCCAGCAGACAGGGGGCATCTAGCGGGGAGCTGTTTTTT.

This clonotype was found many times. The V and J genes are TRBV7-7 and TRBJ2-3; TRBD1 matches 10 bases. Germline V gives CDR1 SSHAT, CDR2 FNYEAQ (reference sequence). This CDR3 has 15 amino acids. The J segment lost 4 bases and the V segment lost 5 bases, leaving 6 bases of the junction unmatched. The CDR3 reads CASSAGTGVPDTQYF. In DNA form, the CDR3 reads TGTGCCAGCAGCGCCGGGACAGGGGTCCCAGATACGCAGTATTTT. Filled out from reference TRBV7-7 and TRBJ2-3, the complete variable domain reads GAGVSQSPRYKVTKRGQDVTLRCDPISSHATLYWYQQALGQGPEFLTYFNYEAQPDKSGLPSDRFSAERPEGSISTLTIQRTEQRDSAMYRCASSAGTGVPDTQYFGPGTRLTVL.

This clonotype was observed at least ten times. The J gene is TRBJ2-1, the V gene TRBV4-3; 8 bases are shared with TRBD2. Germline V gene lookup returns CDR1 LGHNA and CDR2 YSLEER. The V and J ends lost 0 bases and 7 bases, in that order; junction bases with no gene match: 8. This CDR3 has 16 residues. The CDR3 nucleotides are TGCGCCAGCAGCCAAGATTTCCGACAGCGGGAGAATGAGCAGTTCTTC. It translates to CASSQDFRQRENEQFF.

This clonotype was picked up a small number of times. The V call is TRBV29-1, the J call TRBJ1-1; unclear D gene. CDR3 length equals 11 residues. V lost 6 bases and J lost 7, with 12 bases in between. In germline, CDR1 is SQVTM, CDR2 ANQGSEA. The CDR3: CSVATILEAFF. Here the CDR3 DNA reads TGCAGCGTGGCTACGATCCTTGAAGCTTTCTTT.

This clonotype was seen ten or more times. The CDR3 DNA sequence: TGTGCCAGCAGCGTCGGTTGGCCTACCGATACGCAGTATTTT. It encodes CASSVGWPTDTQYF. V usage is TRBV2 and J usage is TRBJ2-3, with D uncertain. This CDR3 contains 14 residues. Between the trimmed V and J ends, which lost 6 bases and 6 bases, there was a span of 16 bases. In germline, CDR1 is SNHLY, CDR2 FYNNEI.

The gene calls are TRBV7-2 and TRBJ2-5, with D maybe TRBD1 (6 bases). Trimming stripped 5 bases from V and 2 bases from J, with 9 bases between. Germline V lookup: CDR1 SGHTA, CDR2 FQGNSA. This CDR3 contains 13 residues. The CDR3 region has the DNA TGTGCCAGCAGCACGGACAGTCAAGAGACCCAGTACTTC. This translates into CASSTDSQETQYF.

This clonotype occurred many times. This chain uses TRBV5-4 with TRBJ2-3; D uncertain. Germline assignment: CDR1 SGHNT and CDR2 YYREEE (reference sequence). The CDR3 has 16 residues. Trimming took 2 bases from V and 0 from J, leaving 13 bases between them. DNA of the CDR3: TGTGCCAGCAGCTTTGATGGCGGCCCTAGCACAGATACGCAGTATTTT. It specifies CASSFDGGPSTDTQYF.